A selection of T cell receptor beta chains follows, all from one sample in a study of blood T cell repertoires in COVID-19. TCRdb's table, derived via immunoSEQ multiplex PCR, lists solely in-frame clones and lacks some. Of about 240,000 clones in the sample, approximately 82% were seen once. Specimen: peripheral blood. These receptors were taken from a man aged 30 to 45 who had recovered from COVID-19. Each CDR3 is given with its conserved first and last residue. The order of the fields is clone size, V gene, D gene, J gene, CDR3 DNA, CDR3 protein. D genes are given only for firm matches. Some rows mark clone size as missing; the rest say once, few, many or name a class of expanded clone.

clone size: once
V gene: TRBV5-1
D gene: TRBD2
J gene: TRBJ2-7
CDR3 DNA: TGCGCCAGCAGCTTGTTTAATACGGGGGGGGAACCCTACGAGCAGTACTTC
CDR3 protein: CASSLFNTGGEPYEQYF

clone size: .
V gene: TRBV15
D gene: .
J gene: TRBJ1-1
CDR3 DNA: TGTGCCACCAGCAGACGAGACAGACCCACTGAAGCTTTCTTT
CDR3 protein: CATSRRDRPTEAFF

clone size: once
V gene: TRBV5-4
D gene: TRBD1
J gene: TRBJ1-5
CDR3 DNA: TGTGCCAGCAGCGAGGGACAGGGGGCAGGGCAGCCCCAGCATTTT
CDR3 protein: CASSEGQGAGQPQHF

clone size: .
V gene: TRBV19
D gene: .
J gene: TRBJ1-1
CDR3 DNA: TGTGCCAGTAGGGACAGATTGAACACTGAAGCTTTCTTT
CDR3 protein: CASRDRLNTEAFF

clone size: .
V gene: TRBV9
D gene: TRBD2
J gene: TRBJ2-5
CDR3 DNA: TGTGCCAGCAGCGTAGCGGGGGGGAGGCAAGAGACCCAGTACTTC
CDR3 protein: CASSVAGGRQETQYF

clone size: .
V gene: TRBV15
D gene: .
J gene: TRBJ1-1
CDR3 DNA: TGTGCCACCAGCAGAGATGAATGGGGAGGGGACACTGAAGCTTTCTTT
CDR3 protein: CATSRDEWGGDTEAFF

clone size: few
V gene: TRBV5-4
D gene: .
J gene: TRBJ2-7
CDR3 DNA: TGTGCCAGCAGCTTGGACAGGGCTAACGAGCAGTACTTC
CDR3 protein: CASSLDRANEQYF

clone size: .
V gene: TRBV4-1
D gene: TRBD2
J gene: TRBJ2-3
CDR3 DNA: TGCGCCAGCAGCCATTCTGGACTAGCGGGGGGCACAGATACGCAGTATTTT
CDR3 protein: CASSHSGLAGGTDTQYF

clone size: few
V gene: TRBV9
D gene: .
J gene: TRBJ1-6
CDR3 DNA: TGTGCCAGCAGCGGAGACAGGACTTATTCACCCCTCCACTTT
CDR3 protein: CASSGDRTYSPLHF

clone size: .
V gene: TRBV5-6
D gene: .
J gene: TRBJ1-2
CDR3 DNA: TGTGCCAGCAGCTTGGCCTCCGGACAGCCCTATGGCTACACCTTC
CDR3 protein: CASSLASGQPYGYTF